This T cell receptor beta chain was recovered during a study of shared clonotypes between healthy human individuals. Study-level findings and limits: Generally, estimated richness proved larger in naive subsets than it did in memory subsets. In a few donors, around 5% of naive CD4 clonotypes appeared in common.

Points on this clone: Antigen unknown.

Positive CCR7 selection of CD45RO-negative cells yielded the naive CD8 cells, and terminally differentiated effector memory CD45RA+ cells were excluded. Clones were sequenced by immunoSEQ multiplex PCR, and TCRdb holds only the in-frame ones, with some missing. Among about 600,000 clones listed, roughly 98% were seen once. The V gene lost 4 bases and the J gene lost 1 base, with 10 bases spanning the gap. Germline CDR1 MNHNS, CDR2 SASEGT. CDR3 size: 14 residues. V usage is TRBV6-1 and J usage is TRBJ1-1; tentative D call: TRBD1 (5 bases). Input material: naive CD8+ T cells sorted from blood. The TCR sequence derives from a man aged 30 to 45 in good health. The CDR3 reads CASSVTAENTEAFF. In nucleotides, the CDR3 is TGTGCCAGCAGTGTGACAGCAGAGAACACTGAAGCTTTCTTT.